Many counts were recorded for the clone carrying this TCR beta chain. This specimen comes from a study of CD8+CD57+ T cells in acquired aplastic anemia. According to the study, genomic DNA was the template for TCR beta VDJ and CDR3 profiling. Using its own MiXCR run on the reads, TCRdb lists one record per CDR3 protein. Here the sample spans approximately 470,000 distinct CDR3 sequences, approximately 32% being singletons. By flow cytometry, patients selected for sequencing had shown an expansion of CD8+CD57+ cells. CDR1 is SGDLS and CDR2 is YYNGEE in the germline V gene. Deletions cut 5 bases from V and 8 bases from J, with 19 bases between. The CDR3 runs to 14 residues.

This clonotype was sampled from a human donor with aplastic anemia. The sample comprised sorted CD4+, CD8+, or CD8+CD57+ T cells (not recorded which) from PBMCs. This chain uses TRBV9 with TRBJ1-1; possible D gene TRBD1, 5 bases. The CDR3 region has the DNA TGTGCCAGCAGGGAAGACAGTGGGGAGGGAGAAGCTTTCTTT. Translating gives CASREDSGEGEAFF. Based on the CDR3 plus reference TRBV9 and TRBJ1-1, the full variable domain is DSGVTQTPKHLITATGQRVTLRCSPRSGDLSVYWYQQSLDQGLQFLIQYYNGEERAKGNILERFSAQQFPDLHSELNLSSLELGDSALYFCASREDSGEGEAFFGQGTRLTVV.